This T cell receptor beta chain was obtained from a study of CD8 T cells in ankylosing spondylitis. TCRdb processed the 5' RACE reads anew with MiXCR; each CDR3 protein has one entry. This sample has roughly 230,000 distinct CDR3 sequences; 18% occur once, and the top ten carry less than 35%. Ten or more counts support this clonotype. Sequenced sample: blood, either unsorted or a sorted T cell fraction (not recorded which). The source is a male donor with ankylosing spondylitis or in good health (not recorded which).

The CDR3 DNA is TGTGCCAGCAGCTTGAAAACGACAGGGGACACTGAAGCTTTCTTT. Its translation is CASSLKTTGDTEAFF. V gene TRBV7-9 combines with J gene TRBJ1-1; 8 bases map to TRBD1. The CDR3 covers 15 residues. Trimming took 3 bases from V and 3 from J; bases not matched to a gene: 6. The V gene's germline CDR1 is SEHNR and CDR2 FQNEAQ (reference sequence).